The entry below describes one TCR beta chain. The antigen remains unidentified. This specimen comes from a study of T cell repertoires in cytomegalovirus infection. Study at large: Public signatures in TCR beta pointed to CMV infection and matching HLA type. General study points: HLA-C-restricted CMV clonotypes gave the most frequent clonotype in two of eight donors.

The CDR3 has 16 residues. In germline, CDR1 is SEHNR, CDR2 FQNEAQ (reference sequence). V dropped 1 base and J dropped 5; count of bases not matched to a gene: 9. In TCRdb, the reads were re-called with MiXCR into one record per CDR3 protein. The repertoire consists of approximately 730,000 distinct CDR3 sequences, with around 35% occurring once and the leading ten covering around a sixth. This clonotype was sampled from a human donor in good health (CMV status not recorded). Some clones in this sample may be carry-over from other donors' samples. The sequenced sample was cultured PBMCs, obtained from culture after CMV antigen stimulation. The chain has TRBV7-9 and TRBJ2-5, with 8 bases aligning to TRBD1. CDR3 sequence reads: CASSLGQTGARETQYF. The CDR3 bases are TGTGCCAGCAGCTTAGGCCAGACAGGGGCCAGGGAGACCCAGTACTTC.